This TCR beta chain emerged from a study of monozygotic twins with cystic fibrosis. Points from the study as a whole: J usage was most co-twin-similar in 8 of 16 pairs, V in 13. Low clonality (median roughly 0.01) suggested a mostly naive repertoire. Monozygotic CF twin pairs shared significantly more nucleotide-identical clonotypes than unrelated CF individuals did.

This clone has only one observation. Its antigen remains unknown. This CDR3 region has 13 residues. V was pared by 3 bases and J by 7 bases, with 2 bases of the junction left unmatched. From germline, CDR1 is ENHRY and CDR2 SYGVKD. Here immunoSEQ multiplex PCR was the method, and the copy in TCRdb shows in-frame clones only, minus some. Altogether around 34,000 clones are present, approximately 92% being singletons, with the ten largest covering approximately 1%. This sequence joins TRBV10-3 and TRBJ1-4; 7 nucleotides line up with TRBD1. The specimen sequenced was blood. This receptor was identified in a girl aged 2 to 9 with cystic fibrosis. CDR3 sequence (DNA): TGTGCCATCAGTGAAGGGGGCGGTGAAAAACTGTTTTTT. This gives the protein CAISEGGGEKLFF.